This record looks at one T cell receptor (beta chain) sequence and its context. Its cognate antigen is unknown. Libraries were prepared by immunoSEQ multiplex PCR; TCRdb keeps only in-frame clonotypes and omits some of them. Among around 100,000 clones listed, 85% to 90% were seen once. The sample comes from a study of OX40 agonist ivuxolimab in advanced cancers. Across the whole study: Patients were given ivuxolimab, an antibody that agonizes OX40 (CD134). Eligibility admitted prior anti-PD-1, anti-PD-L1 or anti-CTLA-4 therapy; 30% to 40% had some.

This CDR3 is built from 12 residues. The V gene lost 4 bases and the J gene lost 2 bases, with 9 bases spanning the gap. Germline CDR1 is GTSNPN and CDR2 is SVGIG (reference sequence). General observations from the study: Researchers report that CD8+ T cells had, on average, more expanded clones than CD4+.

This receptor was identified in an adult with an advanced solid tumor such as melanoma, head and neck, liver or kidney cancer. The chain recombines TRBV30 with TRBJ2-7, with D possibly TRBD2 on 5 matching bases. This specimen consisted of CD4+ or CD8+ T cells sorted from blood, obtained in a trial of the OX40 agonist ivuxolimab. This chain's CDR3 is CAWIAGAYEQYF. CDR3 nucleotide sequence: TGTGCCTGGATCGCGGGCGCCTACGAGCAGTACTTC.